Presented here are 6 T cell receptor beta chains from one specimen sequenced in a study of blood T cell repertoires in COVID-19 (TCRdb year 2020). Library creation used the immunoSEQ multiplex PCR assay. In TCRdb, the immuneACCESS table is reduced to in-frame sequences with V and J assigned. These tables do not hold every clone; where another copy was compared, an unresolved V gene accounts for under half, and the others remain unexplained. The sample records a few hundred thousand clones, about 80% of which are singletons. The ten top clones hold more than 2% of the sample. Sequences were obtained from peripheral blood. These TCRs come from a woman aged 55-70 years with acute or convalescent COVID-19.

This chain connects TRBV5-1 to TRBJ2-7, with 8 bases identical to TRBD1. V shed 2 bases, J shed 1 base, and the junction held 2 bases outside the gene matches. Germline V gene lookup returns CDR1 SGHRS and CDR2 YFSETQ. CDR3 length: 14 amino acids. CDR3 in DNA: TGCGCCAGCAGCTTAGGACAGGGATCCTACGAGCAGTACTTC. This gives the protein CASSLGQGSYEQYF.

The V call is TRBV6-6, the J call TRBJ1-4; D gene uncertain. V was pared by 7 bases and J by 8 bases, with 20 bases between. The V gene's germline CDR1 is MNHNY and CDR2 SVGAGI (reference sequence). There are 15 residues in the CDR3. In DNA, the CDR3 is TGTGCCAGCAAGTATGGGCGGGGTCTAAAAGAAAAACTGTTTTTT. This sequence encodes CASKYGRGLKEKLFF.

The chain joins TRBV19 to TRBJ1-3; D remains unclear. V gave up 5 bases and J gave up 3 bases, with 11 bases separating them. The germline gives CDR1 LNHDA, CDR2 SQIVND (reference sequence). The CDR3 sequence is 14 residues long. CDR3 in DNA: TGTGCCAGTAGTTCGGGGAGCCGTGGAAACACCATATATTTT. It yields the protein CASSSGSRGNTIYF.

The rearrangement uses TRBV10-3 and TRBJ2-2; TRBD1 aligns across 8 bases. The ends lost 10 bases at V and 5 bases at J; junction bases unmatched: 6. Germline V gene data show CDR1 as ENHRY and CDR2 as SYGVKD. The CDR3 contains 13 residues. The CDR3 sequence is CATGQGVTGELFF. The CDR3 nucleotides read TGTGCCACCGGACAGGGCGTAACCGGGGAGCTGTTTTTT.

The gene calls are TRBV4-2 and TRBJ1-3; possible D gene TRBD1, 5 bases. V lost 0 bases, J lost 3 bases, and 18 bases lay in between. The CDR3 length is 18 residues. Germline V gene data show CDR1 as LGHNA and CDR2 as YNFKEQ. The CDR3, as DNA: TGTGCCAGCAGCCAAGATCAGGCGGGGACTAGCTATGGAAACACCATATATTTT. Translating it yields CASSQDQAGTSYGNTIYF.

The J gene is TRBJ2-1, the V gene TRBV25-1; D may be TRBD1 (6 bases). CDR3 length equals 14 residues. Trimming left V 3 bases short and J 8 bases short, with 14 bases between. The germline V gene has CDR1 MGHDK and CDR2 SYGVNS. The CDR3: CASSEQQGGYEQFF. For the CDR3, the DNA is TGTGCCAGCAGTGAGCAACAGGGTGGGTATGAGCAGTTCTTC.